The 26 T cell receptor beta chains presented below share a single source sample, sequenced in a study of shared clonotypes between healthy human individuals. Libraries were prepared by immunoSEQ multiplex PCR; TCRdb keeps only in-frame clonotypes and omits some of them. Of some 1 million clones listed, 75% are singletons. Sequenced sample: memory CD4+ T cells sorted from blood. Subset denoted: CD45RA-negative fraction. These receptors were collected from a man younger than 30 in good health.

The chain recombines TRBV10-2 with TRBJ1-2; D is possibly TRBD1 (5 bases). This CDR3 is built from 11 residues. CDR1 and CDR2 from the germline V gene are WSHSY and SAAADI. V was clipped by 11 bases and J by 7 bases, with 14 bases between them. CDR3 in amino acids: CAARGKGGYTF. In nucleotides, the CDR3 is TGCGCCGCAAGGGGAAAAGGTGGCTACACCTTC.

This clone was counted ten times or more. This chain connects TRBV5-4 to TRBJ2-7; D possibly uses TRBD1 or TRBD2 (5 bases each). CDR1 and CDR2 (germline): SGHNT, YYREEE (reference sequence). The CDR3 runs 15 residues. Between the trimmed V and J ends, which lost 4 bases and 6 bases, there was a span of 20 bases. In DNA, the CDR3 is TGTGCCAGCAGCCCAAGTGGGGCTAGCTGGTCCGAGCAGTACTTC. Protein: CASSPSGASWSEQYF.

This clone was seen once. The chain employs TRBV6-6 and TRBJ2-5; possible D gene TRBD1, 5 bases. The CDR3 has 14 residues. V lost 7 bases, J lost 7 bases, and 19 bases lay in between. Germline CDR1 and CDR2: MNHNY and SVGAGI (reference sequence). CDR3 DNA sequence: TGTGCCAGCACCGACGGGTCAGGGCTCCGGACCCAGTACTTC. This gives the protein CASTDGSGLRTQYF.

This chain joins TRBV6-6 and TRBJ2-6; the match to TRBD1 covers 7 bases. Trimming at V came to 6 bases and at J to 3 bases, leaving 5 bases not matched to a gene. In germline, CDR1 is MNHNY, CDR2 SVGAGI (reference sequence). The CDR3 contains 15 residues. The CDR3 sequence is CASRPRGNGANVLTF. Written as DNA, the CDR3 is TGTGCCAGCAGACCCAGGGGGAATGGGGCCAACGTCCTGACTTTC.

A remark on this clone: Other nucleotide sequences from this sample produce the same CDR3. The genes are TRBV5-1 and TRBJ2-3, with TRBD2 matching 7 bases. CDR3 length: 14 residues. Germline loops: CDR1 SGHRS, CDR2 YFSETQ. Unmatched junction bases numbered 2, after V lost 1 base and J lost 3 bases. The CDR3 loop is CASSLQGGTDTQYF. The CDR3, as DNA: TGCGCCAGCAGCTTGCAGGGAGGGACAGATACGCAGTATTTT.

This clone was observed a handful of times. This sequence joins TRBV5-1 and TRBJ2-5; unclear D gene. Deletions cut 0 bases from V and 2 bases from J, with 5 bases between. This CDR3 has 13 residues. From germline, CDR1 is SGHRS and CDR2 YFSETQ. This CDR3 reads CASSLVSQETQYF. The DNA for the CDR3 is TGCGCCAGCAGCTTGGTTAGTCAAGAGACCCAGTACTTC.

The chain has TRBV7-9 and TRBJ2-1; 7 bases are shared with TRBD1. Germline CDR1 reads SEHNR; CDR2 reads FQNEAQ (reference sequence). The CDR3 extends over 14 amino acids. V shed 5 bases, J shed 7 bases, and the junction held 8 bases outside the gene matches. Here the CDR3 reads CASSPDWTGNEQFF. CDR3 DNA: TGTGCCAGCAGCCCCGATTGGACAGGAAATGAGCAGTTCTTC.

This chain links TRBV19 with TRBJ2-7; unclear D gene. V was shortened by 5 bases and J by 7 bases, with 12 bases between the two germline ends. The germline V gene encodes CDR1 LNHDA and CDR2 SQIVND (reference sequence). CDR3 size: 12 residues. DNA of the CDR3: TGTGCCAGTAGTCCACCCGTCGGGGAGCAGTACTTC. Residues: CASSPPVGEQYF. Full variable domain (remainder filled in from reference TRBV19 and TRBJ2-7): DGGITQSPKYLFRKEGQNVTLSCEQNLNHDAMYWYRQDPGQGLRLIYYSQIVNDFQKGDIAEGYSVSREKKESFPLTVTSAQKNPTAFYLCASSPPVGEQYFGPGTRLTVT.

About this clone itself: Other DNA sequences in the same sample also yield this CDR3. CDR3 residues: CAISESGTAYEQYF. For the CDR3, the DNA is TGTGCCATCAGTGAGTCGGGGACGGCCTACGAGCAGTACTTC. This chain links TRBV10-3 with TRBJ2-7; D tentatively fits TRBD1 or TRBD2 (5 bases each). The V gene lost 0 bases and the J gene lost 2 bases, with 8 bases spanning the gap. Germline CDR1 and CDR2: ENHRY and SYGVKD. The CDR3 runs to 14 residues.

This clone appeared once. The chain joins TRBV6-1 to TRBJ1-5; the D gene is possibly TRBD1 (5 bases). This CDR3 has 15 residues. Germline values: CDR1 MNHNS, CDR2 SASEGT. V shed 7 bases and J shed 3 bases, with 16 bases lying between them. The CDR3 bases are TGTGCCAGCATTGGGCAGGGTGGGTCCAATCAGCCCCAGCATTTT. Translating it yields CASIGQGGSNQPQHF.

This sequence joins TRBV30 and TRBJ2-7; D might be TRBD1 (6 bases). This CDR3 contains 14 residues. V lost 2 bases and J lost 2, with 13 bases in between. Germline CDR1 and CDR2: GTSNPN and SVGIG (reference sequence). CDR3 nucleotides: TGTGCCTGGAGTTCCCTGGACAGCCCCTACGAGCAGTACTTC. Amino acids: CAWSSLDSPYEQYF.

Points on this clone: The identical CDR3 is also encoded by other nucleotide sequences in the sample. The rearrangement uses TRBV14 and TRBJ1-2; the D gene is possibly TRBD1 (6 bases). Trimming took 4 bases from V and 2 from J, leaving 8 bases between them. The CDR3 runs 13 residues. Per germline, CDR1 SGHDN and CDR2 FVKESK. Here the CDR3 reads CASSLDRNYGYTF. The CDR3 nucleotides read TGTGCCAGCAGCCTAGACAGGAACTATGGCTACACCTTC.

Concerning this clone: Different DNA sequences within this sample yield the same CDR3. The V call is TRBV25-1, the J call TRBJ1-2; D unclear. V lost 2 bases to trimming and J lost 2 bases, with 6 bases between them. Germline-derived CDR1 and CDR2 are MGHDK and SYGVNS. This CDR3 has 13 residues. Here the CDR3 reads CASSEGENYGYTF. The CDR3 bases are TGTGCCAGCAGTGAAGGGGAGAACTATGGCTACACCTTC.

Concerning this clone: The same CDR3 arises from other DNA sequences in this sample as well. The chain is built from TRBV6-1 and TRBJ1-5; D is uncertain. Germline V gene sequence: CDR1 MNHNS, CDR2 SASEGT. Trimming removed 2 bases at V and 2 bases at J, with 7 bases between. The CDR3 contains 14 residues. The CDR3 sequence: CASSERVGNQPQHF. CDR3 in DNA: TGTGCCAGCAGTGAACGGGTGGGCAATCAGCCCCAGCATTTT.

The chain carries TRBV2 and TRBJ2-5; a possible D gene is TRBD2 (6 bases). V was cut by 1 base and J by 5 bases, with 11 bases left in between. The CDR3 has 14 amino acids. Germline V lookup: CDR1 SNHLY, CDR2 FYNNEI. This CDR3 reads CASSEEGTLETQYF. CDR3 sequence (DNA): TGTGCCAGCAGTGAAGAGGGGACTCTTGAGACCCAGTACTTC.

Notes on this clone: The sample holds other DNA sequences that translate to the same CDR3. The V and J genes are TRBV5-1 and TRBJ2-3; D is uncertain. There are 14 residues in the CDR3. The ends were cut back, 0 bases at V and 2 bases at J, with 7 bases in the middle. From germline, CDR1 is SGHRS and CDR2 YFSETQ. For the CDR3, the DNA is TGCGCCAGCAGCTTGGACAGTTCCACAGATACGCAGTATTTT. Its protein product is CASSLDSSTDTQYF.

This clone was picked up a small number of times. The chain recombines TRBV30 with TRBJ1-1; D not resolved. Germline CDR1 GTSNPN, CDR2 SVGIG (reference sequence). This CDR3 is 12 amino acids long. V was pared by 0 bases and J by 8 bases, with 10 bases between. CDR3 protein: CAWSVRFAEAFF. The DNA of the CDR3 is TGTGCCTGGAGTGTACGGTTTGCGGAAGCTTTCTTT.

The J gene is TRBJ1-5, the V gene TRBV5-1; no definite D call. Trimming shortened V by 3 bases and J by 5 bases, and 12 bases separated the two germline ends. Germline CDR1 is SGHRS and CDR2 is YFSETQ. The CDR3 covers 14 residues. The chain's CDR3 is CASSSGQVDQPQHF. In DNA form, the CDR3 reads TGCGCCAGCAGCTCTGGCCAGGTAGATCAGCCCCAGCATTTT.

This clone was found once. The same CDR3 is also encoded by other DNA sequences in this sample. The V call is TRBV5-1, the J call TRBJ2-1, with D unclear. The ends were cut back, 0 bases at V and 4 bases at J, with 8 bases in the middle. CDR1 is SGHRS and CDR2 is YFSETQ in the germline V gene. The CDR3 has 14 residues. The CDR3 DNA reads TGCGCCAGCAGCTTGGGGGTAAGATACAATGAGCAGTTCTTC. Its protein is CASSLGVRYNEQFF.

This chain joins TRBV7-8 and TRBJ2-2, with 7 bases that match TRBD1. The CDR3 covers 17 residues. Germline CDR1 and CDR2: SGHVS and FQNEAQ. J gave up 4 bases and V 3 bases, and 11 bases lay outside the gene matches. CDR3 sequence (DNA): TGTGCCAGCAGCTTGAAACAGGGGACCGTCTTCACCGGGGAGCTGTTTTTT. This sequence encodes CASSLKQGTVFTGELFF. Looking up the rest from reference TRBV7-8 and TRBJ2-2 gives the full variable domain: GAGVSQSPRYKVAKRGQDVALRCDPISGHVSLFWYQQALGQGPEFLTYFQNEAQLDKSGLPSDRFFAERPEGSVSTLKIQRTQQEDSAVYLCASSLKQGTVFTGELFFGEGSRLTVL.

The V and J genes are TRBV5-1 and TRBJ2-5; D tentatively reads TRBD1 or TRBD2 (5 bases each). V was pared by 2 bases and J by 1 base, with 18 bases between. The germline V gene encodes CDR1 SGHRS and CDR2 YFSETQ. CDR3 length equals 17 residues. CDR3 coding DNA: TGCGCCAGCAGCTTACCCCGGGACCGAAGCCCCCAAGAGACCCAGTACTTC. It translates to CASSLPRDRSPQETQYF.

Details on this clone: The same CDR3 is also encoded by other DNA sequences in this sample. This chain uses TRBV6-6 with TRBJ2-5; D is ambiguous. Germline V gene sequence: CDR1 MNHNY, CDR2 SVGAGI (reference sequence). This CDR3 region has 11 residues. Trimming pared 5 bases from V and 1 base from J, leaving 2 bases between. CDR3 protein: CASSPQETQYF. The DNA of the CDR3 is TGTGCCAGCAGTCCCCAAGAGACCCAGTACTTC.

The genes are TRBV11-3 and TRBJ2-7, with D perhaps TRBD1 (5 bases). The germline V gene has CDR1 SGHNT and CDR2 YENEEA. CDR3 length: 12 amino acids. Trimming took off 0 bases at V and 8 bases at J, with 8 bases between the two ends. CDR3 region: CASSLDAGKQYF. CDR3 bases: TGTGCCAGCAGCTTAGATGCAGGGAAGCAGTACTTC.

The CDR3 DNA sequence: TGTGCCAGCAGTTTCCAGGGGTTGGGGTACGAGCAGTACTTC. It encodes CASSFQGLGYEQYF. This chain uses TRBV28 with TRBJ2-7; D might be TRBD1 (6 bases). The germline gives CDR1 MDHEN, CDR2 SYDVKM. Trimming took 3 bases from V and 4 from J, leaving 13 bases between them. The CDR3 is made up of 14 amino acids.

This sequence joins TRBV6-5 and TRBJ2-1; possibly TRBD2 for D (5 bases). The CDR3 loop spans 15 amino acids. Germline V gives CDR1 MNHEY, CDR2 SVGAGI. With 3 bases removed from V and 8 bases from J, the gap between germline ends came to 17 bases. Written as DNA, the CDR3 is TGTGCCAGCAGTTATGCGGGCCTGCTGAGTTATGAGCAGTTCTTC. It codes for CASSYAGLLSYEQFF.

The chain has TRBV11-2 and TRBJ2-7, with D unresolved. The V gene's germline CDR1 is SGHAT and CDR2 FQNNGV. The CDR3 runs 15 residues. Trimming took off 0 bases at V and 4 bases at J, with 13 bases between the two ends. CDR3 in amino acids: CASSLDSAGFYEQYF. CDR3 in DNA: TGTGCCAGCAGCTTAGATTCGGCAGGTTTTTACGAGCAGTACTTC.